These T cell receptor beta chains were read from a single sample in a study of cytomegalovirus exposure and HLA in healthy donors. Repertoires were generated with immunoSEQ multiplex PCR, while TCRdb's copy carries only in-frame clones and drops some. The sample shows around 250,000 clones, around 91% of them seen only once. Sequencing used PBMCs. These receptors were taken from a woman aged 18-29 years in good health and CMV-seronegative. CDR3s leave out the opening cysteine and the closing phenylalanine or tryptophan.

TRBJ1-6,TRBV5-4,ASSLARAGGSPLH
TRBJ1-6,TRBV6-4,ASRDSRQGANSPLH
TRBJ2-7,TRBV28,ASRGGTGPYEQY
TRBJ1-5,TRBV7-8,ASSPIRDQPQH
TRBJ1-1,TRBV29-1,SVGTSRDTEAF
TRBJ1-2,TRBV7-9,ASSSGSGVSGYT
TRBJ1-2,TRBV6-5,ASRDDRGGSYGYT
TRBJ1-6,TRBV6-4,ASSESQGGNSPLH
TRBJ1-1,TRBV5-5,ASSLDSTGTGHTEAF
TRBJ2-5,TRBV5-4,ASSLALAGGLTETQY
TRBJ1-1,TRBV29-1,SVEQLTGGTEAF
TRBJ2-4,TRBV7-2,ASSGQGFLAKNIQY
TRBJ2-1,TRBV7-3,ASSLVKGWNEQF
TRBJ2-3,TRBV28,ASAFRLGHTDTQY
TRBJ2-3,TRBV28,ASSLSTDRYIDTQY
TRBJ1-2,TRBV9,ASSSLGGGGGYT
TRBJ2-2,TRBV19,ASSLVRGDTGELF
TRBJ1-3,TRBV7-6,ASSLTQGSGNTIY
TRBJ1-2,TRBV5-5,ASSLIPGQGARGYT
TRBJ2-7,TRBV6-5,ASSPRGDRLYEQY
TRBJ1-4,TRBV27,ASSLVETGEKLF
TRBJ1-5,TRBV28,ASRTQGNSNQPQH
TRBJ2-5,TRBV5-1,ASSPGQGRMETQY
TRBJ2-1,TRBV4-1,ASSHLTSSYNEQF
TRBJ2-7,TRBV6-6,ASFRDSEQY
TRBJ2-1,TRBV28,ASASGGPNVEQF
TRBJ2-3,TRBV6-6,ASSQQGLRTDTQY
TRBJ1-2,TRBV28,ASSPPFASGGSHNYGYT
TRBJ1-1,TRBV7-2,ASSLDQGTEAF
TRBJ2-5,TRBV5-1,ASSSGLASETQY
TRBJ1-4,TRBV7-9,ASSRSGVRATNEKLF
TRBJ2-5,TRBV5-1,ASSSWGTGGVETQY
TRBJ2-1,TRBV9,ASSGDSLGDEQF
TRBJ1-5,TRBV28,ASSLSGQGSNQPQH
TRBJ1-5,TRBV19,ASSIYGRESNQPQH
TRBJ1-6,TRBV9,ASSVGGEGLGSPLH
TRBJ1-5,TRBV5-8,ASSLDRYQPQH
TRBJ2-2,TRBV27,ASSWSGTGELF
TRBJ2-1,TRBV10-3,AISVTSGLQSSYNEQF
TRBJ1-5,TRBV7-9,ASSWGQTNQPQH
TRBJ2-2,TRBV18,ASSPAGNTGELF
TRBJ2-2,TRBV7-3,ASSLTPLTGELF
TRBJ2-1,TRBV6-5,ASSYRLAGGYNEQF
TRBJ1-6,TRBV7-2,ASSSLTSSYNSPLH
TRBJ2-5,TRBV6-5,ASSSRLAGTQETQY
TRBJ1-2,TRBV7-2,ASSLAPVSNYGYT
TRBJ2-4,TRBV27,ASSLGQGWINIQY
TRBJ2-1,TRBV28,ASSSTSGVYNEQF
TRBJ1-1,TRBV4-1,ASSQDDSYLVNTEAF
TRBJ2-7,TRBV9,ASSDNFREQY
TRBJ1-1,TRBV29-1,SVSPWGENTEAF
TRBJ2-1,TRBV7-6,ASSYVGQNNEQF
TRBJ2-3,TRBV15,ATSRDREGRHTQY